This T cell receptor (beta chain) was sequenced in a study of T cells in Graves' hyperthyroidism and ophthalmopathy. The TCR beta CDR3 regions underwent amplification using RNA transcripts as the source. The HTBI set primed first-round TCR CDR3 RT-PCR. In TCRdb, the multiplex PCR reads were re-called with MiXCR into one record per CDR3 protein. This table has about 600,000 distinct CDR3 sequences, roughly 15% appearing once. Study-level results: Model output signaled ophthalmopathy a median approximately 6.2 months ahead of onset.

Ten or more counts support this clonotype. The antigen remains unidentified. The length of the CDR3 is 13 residues. CDR1 and CDR2 from the germline V gene are DFQATT and SNEGSKA (reference sequence). V was clipped by 0 bases and J by 8 bases, with 11 bases between them. The sequenced material came from blood. The TCR sequence derives from a woman aged 50 to 60 with Graves' ophthalmopathy. The chain has TRBV20-1 and TRBJ2-4; a weak D match, TRBD1 (5 bases). CDR3 protein: CSAREGVVDIQYF. The CDR3 DNA reads TGCAGTGCTAGAGAAGGGGTGGTGGACATTCAGTACTTC.